The subject of this entry is one T cell receptor (beta chain). The data derive from a study of T cell changes during pregnancy in multiple sclerosis. Germline-derived CDR1 and CDR2 are MNHEY and SVGAGI. The germline V and J ends were trimmed by 0 bases and 1 base, with 3 bases remaining between them. The CDR3 runs 13 residues. This table comes from immunoSEQ multiplex PCR, and its TCRdb copy is limited to in-frame clones, with some not included. The table lists about 27,000 clones, 88% of them singletons, with roughly 8% in the top ten. The chain carries TRBV6-5 and TRBJ2-5, with D hard to call. Source: CD8+ T cells from peripheral blood mononuclear cells, taken in the second trimester of pregnancy. This TCR came from a female donor with multiple sclerosis, enrolled in a pregnancy study. The CDR3 loop is CASSYSFQETQYF. The CDR3, as DNA: TGTGCCAGCAGTTACTCCTTCCAAGAGACCCAGTACTTC.